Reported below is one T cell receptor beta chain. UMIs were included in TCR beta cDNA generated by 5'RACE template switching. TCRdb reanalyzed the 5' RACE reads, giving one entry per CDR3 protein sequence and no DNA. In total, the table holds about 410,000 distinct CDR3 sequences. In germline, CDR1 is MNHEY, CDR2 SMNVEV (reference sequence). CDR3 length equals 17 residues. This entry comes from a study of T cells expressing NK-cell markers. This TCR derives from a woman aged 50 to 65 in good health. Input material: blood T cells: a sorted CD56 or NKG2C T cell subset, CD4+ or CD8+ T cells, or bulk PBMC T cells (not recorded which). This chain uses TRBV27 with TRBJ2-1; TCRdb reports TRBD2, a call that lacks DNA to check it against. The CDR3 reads CASREGLAGATYNEQFF.